Below, 7 T cell receptor beta chains from the same sample are listed, as sequenced in a study of memory CD4+ T cells and cytomegalovirus serostatus. Single viable CD3+CD4+CD8-CD45RO+ cells were sorted as the memory CD4+ T cells. The data were produced by immunoSEQ multiplex PCR, yet TCRdb's version contains in-frame clones alone and is incomplete. The sample has more than 45,000 clones, around four fifths seen once. The sequenced material came from memory CD4+ T cells from blood. The receptors here all came from an adult in good health and CMV-seronegative.

The V and J genes are TRBV2 and TRBJ2-3; D not resolved. V was shortened by 7 bases and J by 2 bases, with 10 bases between the two germline ends. There are 13 residues in the CDR3. CDR1 is SNHLY, CDR2 FYNNEI, per germline. The CDR3 here is CASNPLYTDTQYF. CDR3 bases: TGTGCCAGCAACCCCCTCTACACAGATACGCAGTATTTT. The full variable domain, with the rest looked up from reference TRBV2 and TRBJ2-3, is EPEVTQTPSHQVTQMGQEVILRCVPISNHLYFYWYRQILGQKVEFLVSFYNNEISEKSEIFDDQFSVERPDGSNFTLKIRSTKLEDSAMYFCASNPLYTDTQYFGPGTRLTVL.

This rearrangement joins TRBV2 to TRBJ1-2, with a possible D match to TRBD1 (5 bases). The CDR3 is 13 residues long. V lost 4 bases and J 2 bases, leaving 8 bases between the germline ends. Germline CDR1 reads SNHLY; CDR2 reads FYNNEI. CDR3: CASSVRQNYGYTF. CDR3 DNA: TGTGCCAGCAGTGTGCGACAGAACTATGGCTACACCTTC.

The chain combines TRBV4-2 with TRBJ2-2; 9 positions agree with TRBD2. The CDR3 runs 15 residues. Germline V CDR1 and CDR2: LGHNA, YNFKEQ. V shed 0 bases, J shed 6 bases, and the junction held 2 bases outside the gene matches. Here the CDR3 DNA reads TGTGCCAGCAGCCAAGAAGGCGGGAGGGCCGGGGAGCTGTTTTTT. Its protein product is CASSQEGGRAGELFF.

This clone was observed many times. The V and J genes are TRBV29-1 and TRBJ2-7; the match to TRBD1 covers 10 bases. The CDR3 consists of 13 residues. J gave up 4 bases and V 4 bases, and 4 bases lay outside the gene matches. CDR1 SQVTM and CDR2 ANQGSEA come from the germline V gene. CDR3 residues: CSVATGGPYEQYF. CDR3 nucleotide sequence: TGCAGCGTTGCGACAGGGGGCCCTTACGAGCAGTACTTC.

This clone was observed a single time. The chain combines TRBV6-5 with TRBJ1-4, with a tentative D call TRBD1 (6 bases). With 6 bases removed from V and 6 bases from J, the gap between germline ends came to 17 bases. The length of the CDR3 is 15 residues. Germline-derived CDR1 and CDR2 are MNHEY and SVGAGI. As DNA, the CDR3 is TGTGCCAGCAGCCTGAACAGGGAGCAGGATGAAAAACTGTTTTTT. Its translation: CASSLNREQDEKLFF.

This chain uses TRBV7-9 with TRBJ2-5, with 12 bases fitting TRBD1. The CDR3 extends over 15 amino acids. The V segment lost 9 bases and the J segment 2 bases; nucleotides outside the gene matches: 7. CDR1 and CDR2 from the germline V gene are SEHNR and FQNEAQ (reference sequence). The CDR3 region has the DNA TGTGCCAGTTGCCGGGACAGGGGGCTACAAGAGACCCAGTACTTC. It translates to CASCRDRGLQETQYF.

The chain joins TRBV6-6 to TRBJ2-1; TRBD2 is a possible D gene (5 bases). Per the germline V gene, CDR1 is MNHNY and CDR2 is SVGAGI (reference sequence). The ends were cut back, 7 bases at V and 2 bases at J, with 9 bases in the middle. This CDR3 spans 13 amino acids. The CDR3: CASNGGPYNEQFF. For the CDR3, the DNA is TGTGCCAGCAACGGAGGTCCCTACAATGAGCAGTTCTTC.